The 32 T cell receptor beta chains given below trace back to one sample, sequenced in a study of blood T cell repertoires in COVID-19. Profiled with immunoSEQ multiplex PCR; TCRdb holds only in-frame clones, not every one. Here the sample spans tens of thousands of clones, around nine tenths being singletons. Sample: peripheral blood. The receptors shown here come from a man aged 70-80 years with acute or convalescent COVID-19.

The chain recombines TRBV6-2 or TRBV6-3 with TRBJ2-7, with 7 bases aligning to TRBD2. CDR1 is MNHEY, CDR2 SVGEGT, per germline. J gave up 0 bases and V 0 bases, and 5 bases lay outside the gene matches. The CDR3 covers 16 residues. In nucleotides, the CDR3 is TGTGCCAGCAGTTACTCCGGGCGGGGGAGCTCCTACGAGCAGTACTTC. Translating it yields CASSYSGRGSSYEQYF.

The gene calls are TRBV6-5 and TRBJ2-3; 9 bases agree with TRBD1. J gave up 1 base and V 8 bases, and 1 base lay outside the gene matches. The V gene's germline CDR1 is MNHEY and CDR2 SVGAGI. The CDR3 has 13 amino acids. This CDR3 is CASRDRGTDTQYF. CDR3 nucleotide sequence: TGTGCCAGCCGGGACAGGGGCACAGATACGCAGTATTTT.

The chain links TRBV28 to TRBJ1-4, with TRBD1 matching over 9 bases. The length of the CDR3 is 14 residues. Germline V CDR1 and CDR2: MDHEN, SYDVKM. V gave up 6 bases and J gave up 12 bases; unmatched junction bases: 11. This chain's CDR3 is CASRTGTGSRQLFF. CDR3 nucleotides: TGTGCCAGCAGAACTGGGACAGGGAGTAGGCAACTGTTTTTT.

The rearrangement uses TRBV4-1 and TRBJ2-6; 8 bases align to TRBD1. CDR1 MGHRA and CDR2 YSYEKL come from the germline V gene. With V trimmed by 1 base and J by 2 bases, 10 bases remained unmatched. The CDR3 extends over 19 amino acids. This CDR3 is CASSQGWDRMLPGANVLTF. CDR3 sequence (DNA): TGCGCCAGCAGCCAAGGGTGGGACAGGATGCTCCCTGGGGCCAACGTCCTGACTTTC.

The chain combines TRBV15 with TRBJ1-2; 7 nucleotides align to TRBD1. Germline V gives CDR1 LNHNV, CDR2 YYDKDF (reference sequence). The CDR3 totals 13 residues. With 1 base clipped from V and 10 bases from J, the junction kept 6 bases outside the gene matches. CDR3 in amino acids: CATSRGGTEYYTF. CDR3 DNA: TGTGCCACCAGCAGAGGTGGGACAGAATACTACACCTTC.

The count of this clone is one. The rearrangement uses TRBV18 and TRBJ2-7; D is uncertain. The CDR3 runs to 13 residues. The germline gives CDR1 KGHSH, CDR2 LQKENI. Trimming stripped 2 bases from V and 2 bases from J, with 7 bases between. CDR3 protein: CASSPTQTYEQYF. CDR3 DNA: TGTGCCAGCTCACCAACCCAGACCTACGAGCAGTACTTC. The full variable domain, its missing parts supplied by reference TRBV18 and TRBJ2-7, is NAGVMQNPRHLVRRRGQEARLRCSPMKGHSHVYWYRQLPEEGLKFMVYLQKENIIDESGMPKERFSAEFPKEGPSILRIQQVVRGDSAAYFCASSPTQTYEQYFGPGTRLTVT.

The chain links TRBV6-5 to TRBJ1-4; D perhaps matches TRBD1 (6 bases). The ends were cut back, 2 bases at V and 6 bases at J, with 13 bases in the middle. CDR1 MNHEY and CDR2 SVGAGI come from the germline V gene. The CDR3 has 15 amino acids. As DNA, the CDR3 is TGTGCCAGCAGTTACATGGCTGAGGGGGATGAAAAACTGTTTTTT. Its protein is CASSYMAEGDEKLFF.

The chain combines TRBV6-6 with TRBJ1-2; D perhaps matches TRBD1 (6 bases). Germline assignment: CDR1 MNHNY and CDR2 SVGAGI (reference sequence). The CDR3 sequence is 14 residues long. V lost 8 bases and J lost 0, with 13 bases in between. CDR3: CASGEQGANYGYTF. The CDR3 nucleotides are TGTGCCAGCGGGGAACAGGGAGCTAACTATGGCTACACCTTC.

This chain links TRBV9 with TRBJ2-1; perhaps TRBD2 as D (5 bases). Germline lookup yields CDR1 SGDLS and CDR2 YYNGEE. This CDR3 region has 14 residues. Trimming removed 2 bases from V and 5 bases from J, with 11 bases in between. CDR3 DNA: TGTGCCAGCAGCGTTAATAGCGAGGACAATGAGCAGTTCTTC. Its protein is CASSVNSEDNEQFF. Looking up the rest from reference TRBV9 and TRBJ2-1 gives the full variable domain: DSGVTQTPKHLITATGQRVTLRCSPRSGDLSVYWYQQSLDQGLQFLIQYYNGEERAKGNILERFSAQQFPDLHSELNLSSLELGDSALYFCASSVNSEDNEQFFGPGTRLTVL.

The chain combines TRBV3-1 (or the pseudogene TRBV3-2) with TRBJ1-5, with D uncertain. The germline V gene encodes CDR1 LGHDT and CDR2 YNNKEL (reference sequence). V was clipped by 4 bases and J by 2 bases, with 9 bases between them. This CDR3 is built from 14 residues. This CDR3 is CASSPSARNQPQHF. The DNA of the CDR3 is TGTGCCAGCAGCCCCTCCGCGCGCAATCAGCCCCAGCATTTT.

The V call is TRBV5-1, the J call TRBJ2-4, with 9 bases fitting TRBD2. The CDR3 is made up of 16 amino acids. CDR1 and CDR2 from the germline V gene are SGHRS and YFSETQ. V was pared by 0 bases and J by 4 bases, with 5 bases of the junction left unmatched. The CDR3 nucleotides read TGCGCCAGCAGCTTGGCCTTAGCGGGGGAAAAAAACATTCAGTACTTC. Translating gives CASSLALAGEKNIQYF. Full variable domain (rest looked up from reference TRBV5-1 and TRBJ2-4): KAGVTQTPRYLIKTRGQQVTLSCSPISGHRSVSWYQQTPGQGLQFLFEYFSETQRNKGNFPGRFSGRQFSNSRSEMNVSTLELGDSALYLCASSLALAGEKNIQYFGAGTRLSVL.

The chain carries TRBV11-3 and TRBJ2-2, with D possibly being TRBD2 (5 bases). The V and J ends lost 5 bases and 2 bases respectively, with 9 bases between them. Germline CDR1 reads SGHNT; CDR2 reads YENEEA. The CDR3 length is 14 residues. Here the CDR3 reads CASSKLVNTGELFF. CDR3 nucleotide sequence: TGTGCCAGCAGCAAACTAGTTAACACCGGGGAGCTGTTTTTT.

V is TRBV23-1 and J is TRBJ1-3; D unclear. TRBV23-1 is marked as an open reading frame, function uncertain. V was pared by 9 bases and J by 6 bases, with 6 bases between. The CDR3 sequence is 10 residues long. CDR3 sequence reads: CASQINTIYF. The CDR3 nucleotides read TGCGCCAGTCAGATAAACACCATATATTTT.

V is TRBV10-2 and J is TRBJ1-1, with TRBD1 matching 10 bases. The germline gives CDR1 WSHSY, CDR2 SAAADI. The J segment lost 11 bases and the V segment lost 2 bases, leaving 8 bases of the junction unmatched. The CDR3 totals 14 residues. CDR3 residues: CASSETAGTGVAFF. The CDR3 DNA sequence: TGCGCCAGCAGTGAGACCGCCGGGACAGGGGTTGCTTTCTTT.

The chain uses TRBV5-1 and TRBJ2-1; D gene uncertain. The V end was cut by 1 base, the J end by 9 bases, with 14 bases between. The CDR3 has 14 amino acids. Germline-derived CDR1 and CDR2 are SGHRS and YFSETQ. The CDR3 coding sequence is TGCGCCAGCAGCTTGAATCCGGGTGTGAGTGAGCAGTTCTTC. Translation gives CASSLNPGVSEQFF. The whole variable domain, filled in from reference TRBV5-1 and TRBJ2-1, reads KAGVTQTPRYLIKTRGQQVTLSCSPISGHRSVSWYQQTPGQGLQFLFEYFSETQRNKGNFPGRFSGRQFSNSRSEMNVSTLELGDSALYLCASSLNPGVSEQFFGPGTRLTVL.

The J gene is TRBJ1-1, the V gene TRBV5-1; tentatively, D is TRBD1 (5 bases). The V end was cut by 0 bases, the J end by 6 bases, with 6 bases between. The CDR3 extends over 12 amino acids. Germline V gene lookup returns CDR1 SGHRS and CDR2 YFSETQ. In DNA, the CDR3 is TGCGCCAGCAGCTTGGGCAGGGCTGAAGCTTTCTTT. Its translation: CASSLGRAEAFF.

The rearrangement uses TRBV18 and TRBJ2-7; 7 nucleotides match TRBD2. This CDR3 has 16 amino acids. CDR1 and CDR2 (germline): KGHSH, LQKENI. V gave up 4 bases and J gave up 0 bases; unmatched junction bases: 9. The DNA of the CDR3 is TGTGCCAGCTCACTACTGGGGGGGGACGACTCCTACGAGCAGTACTTC. This encodes CASSLLGGDDSYEQYF.

In this sample, this clone turned up once. The J gene is TRBJ1-2, the V gene TRBV6-1, with 7 bases lining up with TRBD1. The CDR3 loop spans 16 amino acids. Germline trimming cut 1 base from V and 0 bases from J; bases unmatched to any gene: 5. Germline values: CDR1 MNHNS, CDR2 SASEGT. CDR3 nucleotides: TGTGCCAGCAGTGAAGTGGGACAGTTAGCTAACTATGGCTACACCTTC. It codes for CASSEVGQLANYGYTF.

V usage is TRBV7-3 and J usage is TRBJ2-2; perhaps TRBD2 as D (6 bases). Trimming removed 3 bases from V and 5 bases from J, with 16 bases in between. Germline CDR1 is SGHTA and CDR2 is FQGTGA. The CDR3 consists of 16 residues. CDR3 nucleotides: TGTGCCAGCAGCTTGGGACTCGGCGGTGCTACCGGGGAGCTGTTTTTT. Its protein is CASSLGLGGATGELFF.

The chain is built from TRBV11-3 and TRBJ2-5; TRBD2 is a possible D gene (6 bases). CDR1 SGHNT and CDR2 YENEEA come from the germline V gene. The CDR3 loop spans 14 amino acids. V was pared by 5 bases and J by 7 bases, with 17 bases between. CDR3 residues: CASSTGAGPGTQYF. In DNA, the CDR3 is TGTGCCAGCAGCACCGGGGCGGGGCCCGGGACCCAGTACTTC.

This chain connects TRBV7-2 to TRBJ2-7; TRBD2 is a possible D gene (6 bases). The CDR3 covers 14 residues. Germline CDR1 is SGHTA and CDR2 is FQGNSA. Trimming left V 5 bases short and J 3 bases short, with 14 bases between. The CDR3 reads CASSPGTSLYEQYF. In DNA form, the CDR3 reads TGTGCCAGCAGCCCCGGTACTAGCCTCTACGAGCAGTACTTC.

The V and J genes are TRBV5-1 and TRBJ1-2, with D hard to call. Between the trimmed V and J ends, which lost 0 bases and 3 bases, there was a span of 18 bases. Germline V CDR1 and CDR2: SGHRS, YFSETQ. This CDR3 comprises 17 residues. The CDR3 coding sequence is TGCGCCAGCAGCTTGGCCCCAGCGGGTTCCGGGGACTATGGCTACACCTTC. Its translation: CASSLAPAGSGDYGYTF.

This clone was recorded a few times. The CDR3 loop reads CASRGDRGKKNTEAFF. The CDR3 coding sequence is TGTGCCAGTAGGGGGGACAGGGGGAAAAAGAACACTGAAGCTTTCTTT. This chain uses TRBV19 with TRBJ1-1; 11 nucleotides align to TRBD1. The germline gives CDR1 LNHDA, CDR2 SQIVND (reference sequence). The ends lost 6 bases at V and 1 base at J; junction bases unmatched: 7. The CDR3 runs to 16 residues.

The CDR3 spells CASSLDGTYEQYF. CDR3 in DNA: TGCGCCAGCAGCTTGGACGGGACCTACGAGCAGTACTTC. The chain recombines TRBV5-1 with TRBJ2-7, with D perhaps matching TRBD2 (5 bases). This CDR3 spans 13 amino acids. Trimming shortened V by 0 bases and J by 2 bases, and 6 bases separated the two germline ends. The V gene's germline CDR1 is SGHRS and CDR2 YFSETQ.

The gene calls are TRBV6-7 and TRBJ2-7; D is possibly TRBD1 (6 bases). TRBV6-7 is identified as an open reading frame with a role that is uncertain. Trimming removed 4 bases at V and 2 bases at J, with 15 bases between. CDR3 size: 15 residues. CDR3 nucleotide sequence: TGTGCCAGCAGTTCCACGGACAGATTGACCTACGAGCAGTACTTC. This codes for CASSSTDRLTYEQYF.

This clone was seen more than once but under ten times. This chain uses TRBV15 with TRBJ1-1; D is ambiguous. The CDR3 is 14 residues long. Germline-derived CDR1 and CDR2 are LNHNV and YYDKDF (reference sequence). Trimming shortened V by 7 bases and J by 0 bases, and 12 bases separated the two germline ends. CDR3: CATTGEGMNTEAFF. CDR3 in DNA: TGTGCCACCACCGGGGAGGGCATGAACACTGAAGCTTTCTTT.

The chain is built from TRBV18 and TRBJ2-7, with D uncertain. The V and J ends lost 5 bases and 0 bases respectively, with 5 bases between them. Germline V lookup: CDR1 KGHSH, CDR2 LQKENI. The CDR3 runs to 12 residues. CDR3 sequence: CASSSSSYEQYF. For the CDR3, the DNA is TGTGCCAGCTCATCCAGCTCCTACGAGCAGTACTTC.

The V and J genes are TRBV4-3 and TRBJ2-1, with a weak D call TRBD1 (5 bases). CDR1 and CDR2 from the germline V gene are LGHNA and YSLEER. The CDR3 is 16 amino acids. With 0 bases removed from V and 0 bases from J, the gap between germline ends came to 9 bases. CDR3: CASSQEGQSSYNEQFF. The DNA for the CDR3 is TGCGCCAGCAGCCAAGAGGGGCAAAGCTCCTACAATGAGCAGTTCTTC.

The V call is TRBV15, the J call TRBJ2-5; possibly TRBD2 for D (6 bases). Deletions cut 3 bases from V and 6 bases from J, with 20 bases between. The germline gives CDR1 LNHNV, CDR2 YYDKDF (reference sequence). This CDR3 spans 16 amino acids. CDR3 residues: CATSRGLGLLEKTQYF. The CDR3 nucleotides are TGTGCCACCAGCAGGGGGTTGGGACTCCTAGAAAAGACCCAGTACTTC.

The chain joins TRBV9 to TRBJ1-6, with a tentative D call TRBD1 (5 bases). This CDR3 comprises 14 residues. Germline loops: CDR1 SGDLS, CDR2 YYNGEE. V lost 5 bases, J lost 7 bases, and 13 bases lay in between. As DNA, the CDR3 is TGTGCCAGCAGTCCGGGACTGGAAAATTCACCCCTCCACTTT. Translating it yields CASSPGLENSPLHF.

The chain has TRBV7-2 and TRBJ1-1; D gene ambiguous. V was pared by 3 bases and J by 1 base, with 6 bases between. Per germline, CDR1 SGHTA and CDR2 FQGNSA. There are 13 residues in the CDR3. CDR3 DNA: TGTGCCAGCAGCTTCGCAGAGAACACTGAAGCTTTCTTT. It translates to CASSFAENTEAFF. Full variable domain (missing parts from reference TRBV7-2 and TRBJ1-1): GAGVSQSPSNKVTEKGKDVELRCDPISGHTALYWYRQSLGQGLEFLIYFQGNSAPDKSGLPSDRFSAERTGGSVSTLTIQRTQQEDSAVYLCASSFAENTEAFFGQGTRLTVV.

The chain joins TRBV6-5 to TRBJ1-5; 9 positions agree with TRBD1. Germline V gene sequence: CDR1 MNHEY, CDR2 SVGAGI. Trimming took 8 bases from V and 5 from J; bases not matched to a gene: 4. CDR3 size: 13 residues. In nucleotides, the CDR3 is TGTGCCAGCGGGACAGGGCTCGATCAGCCCCAGCATTTT. This sequence encodes CASGTGLDQPQHF.